This T cell receptor beta chain stems from a study of response to subunit inactivated influenza vaccine. Study-wide findings and caveats: Each seasonal influenza vaccination recruits few new T cells, the authors suggested.

Each CDR3 protein is one row after TCRdb ran MiXCR on the RT-PCR reads. The table has roughly 760,000 distinct CDR3 sequences, around 20% seen once. The CDR3 consists of 14 residues. Trimming removed 5 bases from V and 4 bases from J, with 14 bases in between. Germline CDR1 SGHVS, CDR2 FNYEAQ. A few counts support this clonotype. What it binds is not known. Sample: PBMCs from blood, taken roughly 5 days after vaccination. This sequence was found in a man aged 50 to 60 who received an inactivated influenza vaccine. The gene calls are TRBV7-6 and TRBJ1-2; the D gene is possibly TRBD1 (5 bases). CDR3 nucleotide sequence: TGTGCCAGCAGCCCCCCCGACAGCCGCTATGGCTACACCTTC. Residues: CASSPPDSRYGYTF.